This TCR beta chain was recorded in a study of human T cells and chemical hapten exposure. About the research overall: Minor pooled library volume differences mainly drove per-sample TCR yield variation.

Someone pulled total RNA out of unfractionated whole blood. This clonotype was detected a few times. V trimming: 6 bases; J trimming: 5 bases; junction bases outside the gene matches: 14. This CDR3 is 16 amino acids long. Looked up from germline, CDR1 is KGHSH and CDR2 is LQKENI. The library gave individual cDNA molecules unique molecular identifiers. A single record per CDR3 protein comes from TCRdb applying MiXCR to the reads. The sample contains around 120,000 distinct CDR3 sequences, less than 10% of which appear only once. The V and J genes are TRBV18 and TRBJ1-1; 8 nucleotides match TRBD1. The receptor's source is a human donor in good health. Some clones in this sample may be carry-over from other donors' samples. The sample taken for sequencing was whole blood. The CDR3 loop reads CASSQQDGQGETEAFF. CDR3 sequence (DNA): TGTGCCAGCTCCCAACAGGACGGACAGGGCGAGACTGAAGCTTTCTTT.